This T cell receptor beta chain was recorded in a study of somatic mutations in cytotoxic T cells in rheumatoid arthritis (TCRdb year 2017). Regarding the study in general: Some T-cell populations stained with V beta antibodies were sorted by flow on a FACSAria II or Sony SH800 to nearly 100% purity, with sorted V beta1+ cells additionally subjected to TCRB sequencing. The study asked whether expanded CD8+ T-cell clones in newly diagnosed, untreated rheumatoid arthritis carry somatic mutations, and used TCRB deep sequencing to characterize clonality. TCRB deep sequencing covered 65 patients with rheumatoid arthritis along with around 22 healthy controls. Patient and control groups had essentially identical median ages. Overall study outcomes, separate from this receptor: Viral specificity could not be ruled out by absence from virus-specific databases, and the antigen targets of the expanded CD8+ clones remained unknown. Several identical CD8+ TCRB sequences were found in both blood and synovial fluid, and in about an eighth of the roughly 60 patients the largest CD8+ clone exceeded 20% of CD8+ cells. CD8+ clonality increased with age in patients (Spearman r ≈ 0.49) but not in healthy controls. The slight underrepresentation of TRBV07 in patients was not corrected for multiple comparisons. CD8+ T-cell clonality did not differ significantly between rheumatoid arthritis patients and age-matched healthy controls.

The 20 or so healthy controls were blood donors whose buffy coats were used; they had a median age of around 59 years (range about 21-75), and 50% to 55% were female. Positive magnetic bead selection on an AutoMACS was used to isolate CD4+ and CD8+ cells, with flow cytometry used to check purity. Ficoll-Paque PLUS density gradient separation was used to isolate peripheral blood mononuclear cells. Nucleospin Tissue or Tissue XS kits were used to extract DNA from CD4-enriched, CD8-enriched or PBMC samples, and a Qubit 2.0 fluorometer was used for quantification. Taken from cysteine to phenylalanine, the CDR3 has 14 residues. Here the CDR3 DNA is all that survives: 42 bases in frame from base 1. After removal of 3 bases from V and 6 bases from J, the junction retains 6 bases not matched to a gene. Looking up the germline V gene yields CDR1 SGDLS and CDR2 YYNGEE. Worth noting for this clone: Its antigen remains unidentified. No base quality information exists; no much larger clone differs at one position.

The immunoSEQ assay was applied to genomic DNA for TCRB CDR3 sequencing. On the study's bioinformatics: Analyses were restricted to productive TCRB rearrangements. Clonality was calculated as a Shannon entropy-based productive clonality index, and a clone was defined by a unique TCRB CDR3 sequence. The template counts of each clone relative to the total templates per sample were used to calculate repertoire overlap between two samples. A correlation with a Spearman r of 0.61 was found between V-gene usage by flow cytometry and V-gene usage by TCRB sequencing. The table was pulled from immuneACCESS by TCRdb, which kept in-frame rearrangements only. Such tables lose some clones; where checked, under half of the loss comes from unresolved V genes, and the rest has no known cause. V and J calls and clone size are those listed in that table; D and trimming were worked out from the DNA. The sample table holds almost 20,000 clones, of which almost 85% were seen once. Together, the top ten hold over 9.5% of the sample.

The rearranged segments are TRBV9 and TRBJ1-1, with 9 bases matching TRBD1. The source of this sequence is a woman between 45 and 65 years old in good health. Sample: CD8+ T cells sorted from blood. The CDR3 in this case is CASSGGQGGPEAFF. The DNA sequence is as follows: TGTGCCAGCAGCGGGGGACAGGGAGGACCTGAAGCTTTCTTT.